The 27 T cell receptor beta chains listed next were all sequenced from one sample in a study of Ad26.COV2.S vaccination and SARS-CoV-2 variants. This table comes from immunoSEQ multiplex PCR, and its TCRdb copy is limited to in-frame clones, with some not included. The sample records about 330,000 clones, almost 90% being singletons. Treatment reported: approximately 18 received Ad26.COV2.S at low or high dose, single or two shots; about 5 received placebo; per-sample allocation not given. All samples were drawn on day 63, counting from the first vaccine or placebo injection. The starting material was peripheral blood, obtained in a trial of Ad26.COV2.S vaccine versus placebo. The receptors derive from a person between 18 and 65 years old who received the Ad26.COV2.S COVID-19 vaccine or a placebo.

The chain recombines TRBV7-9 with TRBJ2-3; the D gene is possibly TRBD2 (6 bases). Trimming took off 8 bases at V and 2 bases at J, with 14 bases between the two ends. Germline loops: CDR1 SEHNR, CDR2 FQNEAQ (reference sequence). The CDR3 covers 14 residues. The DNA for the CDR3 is TGTGCCAGCCGGACGGAGGGATCCACAGATACGCAGTATTTT. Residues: CASRTEGSTDTQYF.

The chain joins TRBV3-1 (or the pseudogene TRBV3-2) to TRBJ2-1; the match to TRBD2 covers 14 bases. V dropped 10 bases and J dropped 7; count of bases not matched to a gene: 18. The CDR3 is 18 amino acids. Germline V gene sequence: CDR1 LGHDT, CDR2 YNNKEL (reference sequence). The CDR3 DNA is TGTGCCACCTCTCCGGGACTAGCGGGAGTGATAGGTAGAAATGAGCAGTTCTTC. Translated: CATSPGLAGVIGRNEQFF.

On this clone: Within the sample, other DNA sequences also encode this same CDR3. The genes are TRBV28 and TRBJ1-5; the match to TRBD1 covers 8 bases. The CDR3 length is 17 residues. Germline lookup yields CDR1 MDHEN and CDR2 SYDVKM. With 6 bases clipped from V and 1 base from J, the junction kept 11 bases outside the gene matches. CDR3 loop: CASRTFTGGRSNQPQHF. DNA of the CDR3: TGTGCCAGCAGGACCTTTACAGGGGGGAGGAGCAATCAGCCCCAGCATTTT.

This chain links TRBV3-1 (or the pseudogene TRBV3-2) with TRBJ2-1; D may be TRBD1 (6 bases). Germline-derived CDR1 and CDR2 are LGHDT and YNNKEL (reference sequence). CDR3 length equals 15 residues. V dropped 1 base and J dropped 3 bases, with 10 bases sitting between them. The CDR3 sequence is CASSQGQGRYNEQFF. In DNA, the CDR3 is TGTGCCAGCAGCCAAGGGCAGGGGCGCTACAATGAGCAGTTCTTC.

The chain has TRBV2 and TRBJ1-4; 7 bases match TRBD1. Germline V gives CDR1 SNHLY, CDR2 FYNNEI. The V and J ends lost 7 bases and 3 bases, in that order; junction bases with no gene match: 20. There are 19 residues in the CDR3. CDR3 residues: CASKSVLRAPGGSNEKLFF. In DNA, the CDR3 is TGTGCCAGCAAATCGGTCCTCCGGGCCCCAGGGGGATCTAATGAAAAACTGTTTTTT.

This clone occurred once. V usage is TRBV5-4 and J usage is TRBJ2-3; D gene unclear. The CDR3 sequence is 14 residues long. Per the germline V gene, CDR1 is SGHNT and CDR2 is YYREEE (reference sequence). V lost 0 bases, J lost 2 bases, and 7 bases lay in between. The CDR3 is CASSLGPSTDTQYF. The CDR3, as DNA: TGTGCCAGCAGCTTGGGCCCCTCCACAGATACGCAGTATTTT.

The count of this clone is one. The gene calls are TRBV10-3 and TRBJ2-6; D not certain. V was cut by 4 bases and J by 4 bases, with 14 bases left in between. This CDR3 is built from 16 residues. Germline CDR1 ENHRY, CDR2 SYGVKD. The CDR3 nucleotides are TGTGCCATCAGTGCTGCTCAGGCTCCCGGGGCCAACGTCCTGACTTTC. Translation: CAISAAQAPGANVLTF.

The CDR3 is CATSGPSSYNEQFF. CDR3 sequence (DNA): TGTGCCACCAGCGGCCCCAGCTCCTACAATGAGCAGTTCTTC. The chain uses TRBV15 and TRBJ2-1; D ambiguous. Germline CDR1 and CDR2: LNHNV and YYDKDF (reference sequence). The length of the CDR3 is 14 residues. Trimming stripped 5 bases from V and 0 bases from J, with 8 bases between.

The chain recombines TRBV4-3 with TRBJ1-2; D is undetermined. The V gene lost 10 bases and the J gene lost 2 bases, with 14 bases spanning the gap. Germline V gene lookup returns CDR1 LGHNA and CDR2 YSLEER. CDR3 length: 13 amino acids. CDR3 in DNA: TGCGCCACCCGGGGAGTCCCAAACTATGGCTACACCTTC. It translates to CATRGVPNYGYTF.

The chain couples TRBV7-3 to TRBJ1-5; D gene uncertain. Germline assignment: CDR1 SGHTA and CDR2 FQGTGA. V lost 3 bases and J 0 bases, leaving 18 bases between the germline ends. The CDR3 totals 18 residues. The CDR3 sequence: CASSFYGPPPTSNQPQHF. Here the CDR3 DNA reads TGTGCCAGCAGCTTTTACGGGCCTCCTCCCACTAGCAATCAGCCCCAGCATTTT.

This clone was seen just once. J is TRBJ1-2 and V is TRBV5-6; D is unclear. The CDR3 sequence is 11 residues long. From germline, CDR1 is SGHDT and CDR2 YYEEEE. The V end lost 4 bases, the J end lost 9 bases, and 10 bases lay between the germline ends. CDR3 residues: CASSTAGSYTF. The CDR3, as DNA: TGTGCCAGCAGCACTGCCGGTAGCTACACCTTC.

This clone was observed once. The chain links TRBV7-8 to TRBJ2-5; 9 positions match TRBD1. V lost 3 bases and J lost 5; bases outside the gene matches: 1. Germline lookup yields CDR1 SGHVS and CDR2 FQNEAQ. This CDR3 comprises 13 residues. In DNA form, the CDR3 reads TGTGCCAGCAGCTTCGACAGGGGGGAGACCCAGTACTTC. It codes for CASSFDRGETQYF.

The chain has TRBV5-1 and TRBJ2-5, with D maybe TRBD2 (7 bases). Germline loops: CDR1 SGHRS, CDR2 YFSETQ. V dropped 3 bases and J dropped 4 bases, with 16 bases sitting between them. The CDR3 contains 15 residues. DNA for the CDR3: TGCGCCAGCAGCTCCGGGGGGCCTGAGGGAGAGACCCAGTACTTC. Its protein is CASSSGGPEGETQYF.

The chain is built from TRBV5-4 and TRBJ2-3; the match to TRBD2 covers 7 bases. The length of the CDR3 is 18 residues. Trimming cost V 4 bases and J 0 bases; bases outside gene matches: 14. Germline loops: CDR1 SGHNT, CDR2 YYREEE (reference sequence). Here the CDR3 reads CASSDMTLSGVSTDTQYF. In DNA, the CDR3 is TGTGCCAGCAGCGACATGACCTTAAGCGGGGTTAGCACAGATACGCAGTATTTT.

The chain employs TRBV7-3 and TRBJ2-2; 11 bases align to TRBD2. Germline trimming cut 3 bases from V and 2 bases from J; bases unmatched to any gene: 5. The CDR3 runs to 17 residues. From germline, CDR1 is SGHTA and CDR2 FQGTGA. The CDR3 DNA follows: TGTGCCAGCAGCTTGATAGCGGGAGGGCCTAACACCGGGGAGCTGTTTTTT. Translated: CASSLIAGGPNTGELFF.

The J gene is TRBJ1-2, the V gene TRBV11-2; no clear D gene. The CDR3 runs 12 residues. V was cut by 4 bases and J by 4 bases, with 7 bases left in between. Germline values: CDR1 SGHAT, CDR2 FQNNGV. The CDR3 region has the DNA TGTGCCAGCAGCTCATACAGCTATGGCTACACCTTC. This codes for CASSSYSYGYTF.

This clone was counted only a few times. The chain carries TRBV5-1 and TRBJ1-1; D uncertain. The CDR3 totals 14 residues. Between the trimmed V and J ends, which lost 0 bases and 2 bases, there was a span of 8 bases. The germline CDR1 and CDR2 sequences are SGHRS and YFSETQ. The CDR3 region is CASSLANLNTEAFF. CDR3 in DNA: TGCGCCAGCAGCTTGGCCAATCTTAACACTGAAGCTTTCTTT.

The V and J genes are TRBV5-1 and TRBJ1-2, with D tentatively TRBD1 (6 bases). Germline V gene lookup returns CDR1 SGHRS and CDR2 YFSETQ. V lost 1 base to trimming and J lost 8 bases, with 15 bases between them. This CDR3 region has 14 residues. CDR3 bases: TGCGCCAGCAGCTTGAGTGCGTTTACAGGGGGCTACACCTTC. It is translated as CASSLSAFTGGYTF.

The CDR3 spells CASKVDRTSYEQYF. The CDR3 DNA reads TGTGCCAGTAAGGTAGACAGGACCTCCTACGAGCAGTACTTC. The rearrangement links TRBV19 to TRBJ2-7; D is perhaps TRBD1 (6 bases). Per germline, CDR1 LNHDA and CDR2 SQIVND (reference sequence). The CDR3 contains 14 residues. V gave up 7 bases and J gave up 0 bases, with 13 bases separating them. Filled out from reference TRBV19 and TRBJ2-7, the complete variable domain reads DGGITQSPKYLFRKEGQNVTLSCEQNLNHDAMYWYRQDPGQGLRLIYYSQIVNDFQKGDIAEGYSVSREKKESFPLTVTSAQKNPTAFYLCASKVDRTSYEQYFGPGTRLTVT.

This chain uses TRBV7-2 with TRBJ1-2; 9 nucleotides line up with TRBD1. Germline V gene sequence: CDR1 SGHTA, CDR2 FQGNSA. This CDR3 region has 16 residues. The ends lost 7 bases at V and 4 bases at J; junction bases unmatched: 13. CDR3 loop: CASIGGTGTKSYGYTF. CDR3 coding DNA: TGTGCCAGCATCGGCGGGACAGGGACAAAAAGCTATGGCTACACCTTC.

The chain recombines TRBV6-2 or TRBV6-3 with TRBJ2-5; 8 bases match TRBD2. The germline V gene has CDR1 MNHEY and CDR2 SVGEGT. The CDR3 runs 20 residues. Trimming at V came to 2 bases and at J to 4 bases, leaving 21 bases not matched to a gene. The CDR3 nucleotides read TGTGCCAGCAGTTACAACCCTCATAGCGGGATAGGGCATCCGCCAGAGACCCAGTACTTC. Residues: CASSYNPHSGIGHPPETQYF.

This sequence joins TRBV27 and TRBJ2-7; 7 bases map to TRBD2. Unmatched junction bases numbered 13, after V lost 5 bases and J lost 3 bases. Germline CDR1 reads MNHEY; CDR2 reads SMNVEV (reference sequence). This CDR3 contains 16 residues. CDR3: CASSPSRERGFYEQYF. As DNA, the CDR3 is TGTGCCAGCAGTCCCTCTAGGGAGCGGGGATTCTACGAGCAGTACTTC.

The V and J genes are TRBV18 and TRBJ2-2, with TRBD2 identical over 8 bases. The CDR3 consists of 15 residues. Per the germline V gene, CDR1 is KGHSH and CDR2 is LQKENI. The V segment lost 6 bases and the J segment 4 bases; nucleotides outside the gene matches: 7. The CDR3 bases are TGTGCCAGCTCTCCGAGCGGGGGAGTCACCGGGGAGCTGTTTTTT. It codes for CASSPSGGVTGELFF.

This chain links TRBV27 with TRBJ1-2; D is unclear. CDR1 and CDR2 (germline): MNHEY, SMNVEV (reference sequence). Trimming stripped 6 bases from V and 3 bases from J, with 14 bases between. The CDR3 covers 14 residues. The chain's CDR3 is CASSRHNADYGYTF. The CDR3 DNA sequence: TGTGCCAGCAGCCGACACAACGCCGACTATGGCTACACCTTC.

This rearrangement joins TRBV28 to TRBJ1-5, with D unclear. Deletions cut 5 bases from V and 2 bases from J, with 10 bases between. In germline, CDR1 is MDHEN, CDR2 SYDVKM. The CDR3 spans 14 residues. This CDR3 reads CASSQSMGNQPQHF. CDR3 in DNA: TGTGCCAGCAGTCAAAGTATGGGCAATCAGCCCCAGCATTTT.

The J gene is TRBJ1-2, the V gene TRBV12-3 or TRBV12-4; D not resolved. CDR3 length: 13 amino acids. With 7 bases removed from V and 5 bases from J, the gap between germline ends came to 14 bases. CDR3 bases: TGTGCCAGCACCCCGAGCACTCCGTATGGCTACACCTTC. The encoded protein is CASTPSTPYGYTF.

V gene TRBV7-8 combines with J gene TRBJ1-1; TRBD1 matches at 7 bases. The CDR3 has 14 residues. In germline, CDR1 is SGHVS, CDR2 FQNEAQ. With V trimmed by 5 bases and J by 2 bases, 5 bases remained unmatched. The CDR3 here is CASSPDRVNTEAFF. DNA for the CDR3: TGTGCCAGCAGCCCTGACAGGGTCAACACTGAAGCTTTCTTT. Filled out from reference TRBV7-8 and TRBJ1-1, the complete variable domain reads GAGVSQSPRYKVAKRGQDVALRCDPISGHVSLFWYQQALGQGPEFLTYFQNEAQLDKSGLPSDRFFAERPEGSVSTLKIQRTQQEDSAVYLCASSPDRVNTEAFFGQGTRLTVV.